Below, one T cell receptor beta chain is given with its context. Its specificity is not known. Researchers ran the PCR with 60 Vbeta and 13 Jbeta primers. Assay: immunoSEQ multiplex PCR; the TCRdb copy retains only in-frame clones and omits some. This table holds around 88,000 clones, approximately 80% found once. The source of the sample is a study of cytomegalovirus exposure and HLA in healthy donors. For the study at large: Within the Caucasian-associated ancestry cluster were 81% of the approximately 390 genotyped donors. Study-level findings and limits: The authors confirmed in vitro that a few CMV-associated chains were specific for CMV antigens. Later analysis placed DRB1 highest and HLA-C lowest in TCR association rates, which differed by HLA locus. When presence/absence was analysed, sequencing depth was taken to be roughly uniform across donors.

The J segment lost 5 bases and the V segment lost 5 bases, leaving 6 bases of the junction unmatched. CDR1 SGHTA and CDR2 FQGTGA come from the germline V gene. The CDR3 loop spans 13 amino acids. This clonotype was sampled from a woman aged 40 to 55 in good health and CMV-seropositive. Sequencing used PBMCs. The V call is TRBV7-3, the J call TRBJ2-7; 7 bases line up with TRBD1. The DNA of the CDR3 is TGTGCCAGCAGCCGGACAGGTCATGACGAGCAGTACTTC. Translating it yields CASSRTGHDEQYF.